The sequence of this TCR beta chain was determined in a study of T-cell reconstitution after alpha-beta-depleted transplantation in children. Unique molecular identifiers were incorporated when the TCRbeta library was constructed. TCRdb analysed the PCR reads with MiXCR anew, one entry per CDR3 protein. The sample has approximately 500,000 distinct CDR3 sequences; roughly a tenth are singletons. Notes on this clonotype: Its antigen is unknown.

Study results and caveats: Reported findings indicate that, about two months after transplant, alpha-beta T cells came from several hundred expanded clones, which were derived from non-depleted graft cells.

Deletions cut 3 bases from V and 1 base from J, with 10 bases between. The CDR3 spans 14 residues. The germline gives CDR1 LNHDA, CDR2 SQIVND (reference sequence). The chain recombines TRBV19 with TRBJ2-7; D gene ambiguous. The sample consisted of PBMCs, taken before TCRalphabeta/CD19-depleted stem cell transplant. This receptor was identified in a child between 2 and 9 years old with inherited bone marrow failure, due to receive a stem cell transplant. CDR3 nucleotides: TGTGCCAGTAGTATCGACCTCGAATCCTACGAGCAGTACTTC. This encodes CASSIDLESYEQYF.